Below are 10 T cell receptor beta chains sequenced from a single sample in a study of T cell clonality in common variable immunodeficiency. Clones were sequenced by immunoSEQ multiplex PCR, and TCRdb holds only the in-frame ones, with some missing. Altogether about 42,000 clones were found in the sample, and no singletons occur. Notes on the study in general: Reportedly, TCR beta sequences from common variable immunodeficiency showed fewer deletions and N-nucleotide insertions.

The antigens for these receptors are not known. The sample consisted of peripheral blood mononuclear cells. The receptors derive from a human donor with common variable immunodeficiency.

This clone was seen only a few times. At one end the junction does not follow the germline gene, possibly because of a read error. The sequence runs out 3 residues before the end of the CDR3; the remainder is reconstructed from the germline J gene. The chain uses TRBV7-8 and TRBJ1-2, with D perhaps TRBD1 (5 bases). Germline V CDR1 and CDR2: SGHVS, FQNEAQ. This CDR3 has 12 residues. The part of the CDR3 DNA that was read is TGTGCCAACAGCTCTTCAGGGAATGGC. Protein: CANSSSGNG. The full-length CDR3 reads as CANSSSGNGYTF.

This clone was seen repeatedly, ten times or more. Read coverage stops 3 residues before the CDR3 terminus; the germline J gene supplies the remainder. V and J are TRBV18 and TRBJ2-1; 9 nucleotides match TRBD1. J was trimmed by 4 bases and V by 0 bases; bases with no gene match: 7. The CDR3 consists of 17 residues. CDR1 is KGHSH, CDR2 LQKENI, per germline. The sequenced CDR3 bases are TGTGCCAGCTCACCACCGTTGAACAGGGGGCTATACAATGAG. This gives the protein CASSPPLNRGLYNE. In full, the CDR3 reads CASSPPLNRGLYNEQFF.

In this sample, this clone turned up many times. The read terminates 3 residues before the CDR3 end, so the remaining end is supplied by the germline J gene. The rearrangement uses TRBV5-6 and TRBJ2-3; 9 positions agree with TRBD2. V was pared by 5 bases and J by 2 bases, with 6 bases of the junction left unmatched. The CDR3 contains 15 residues. Germline CDR1 reads SGHDT; CDR2 reads YYEEEE. CDR3 bases read: TGTGCCAGCAGGACTAGCGGATGGACCACAGATACG. As protein: CASRTSGWTTDT. The entire CDR3 protein is CASRTSGWTTDTQYF. The full variable domain, with the rest looked up from reference TRBV5-6 and TRBJ2-3, is DAGVTQSPTHLIKTRGQQVTLRCSPKSGHDTVSWYQQALGQGPQFIFQYYEEEERQRGNFPDRFSGHQFPNYSSELNVNALLLGDSALYLCASRTSGWTTDTQYFGPGTRLTVL.

This clone showed up many times. The read ends 3 residues shy of where the CDR3 ends; the end is completed using the germline J gene. Other DNA sequences in the same sample also yield this CDR3. The rearrangement uses TRBV30 and TRBJ1-5, with D tentatively TRBD1 (5 bases). Per germline, CDR1 GTSNPN and CDR2 SVGIG (reference sequence). Trimming stripped 0 bases from V and 5 bases from J, with 8 bases between. The CDR3 has 13 residues. The chain's CDR3 is CAWSVQGDQPQHF. Partial CDR3 DNA: TGTGCCTGGAGTGTACAAGGGGATCAGCCC.

This clone was seen more than once but under ten times. The read terminates 3 residues ahead of where the CDR3 ends, so the germline J gene completes it. V and J are TRBV19 and TRBJ2-3, with D perhaps matching TRBD2 (6 bases). The germline V gene encodes CDR1 LNHDA and CDR2 SQIVND (reference sequence). V lost 6 bases, J lost 3 bases, and 13 bases lay in between. The CDR3 runs 14 residues. The covered CDR3 bases are TGTGCCAGTAGGCGGGGTTGGGCGACAGATACG. It encodes CASRRGWATDT. The entire CDR3 sequence reads CASRRGWATDTQYF.

This clone was found many times. The read is 3 residues too short to cover the CDR3 end, so that end is filled in from the germline J gene. V gene TRBV20-1 combines with J gene TRBJ2-5; tentatively, D is TRBD2 (6 bases). CDR3 length: 13 amino acids. Trimming stripped 7 bases from V and 2 bases from J, with 14 bases between. Looked up from germline, CDR1 is DFQATT and CDR2 is SNEGSKA (reference sequence). CDR3 DNA, as far as it was read: TGCAGTGTCCGGGGAGGCAAACAAGAGACC. Translation gives CSVRGGKQET. The entire CDR3 reads CSVRGGKQETQYF.

In its sample, this clone was seen a few times. The CDR3 end is not reached by the read, which stops 3 residues before it; the germline J gene fills it in. The genes are TRBV7-2 and TRBJ2-5; D not resolved. This CDR3 contains 13 residues. V lost 5 bases and J 1 base, leaving 8 bases between the germline ends. Germline V gene data show CDR1 as SGHTA and CDR2 as FQGNSA. The CDR3 DNA, read in part, is TGTGCCAGCAGCCCCCTCCCCCAAGAGACC. Encoded protein: CASSPLPQET. The full CDR3 protein reads CASSPLPQETQYF.

Of note for this clone: The read falls 3 residues short of the CDR3 end, and the missing part is taken from the germline J gene. The V and J genes are TRBV19 and TRBJ2-3; 9 bases map to TRBD2. Germline values: CDR1 LNHDA, CDR2 SQIVND (reference sequence). V shed 4 bases and J 0 bases; nucleotides not matched to a gene: 5. This CDR3 spans 16 amino acids. The DNA read from the CDR3 is TGTGCCAGTAGTAAAAGGCTAGCGGGGAGCACAGATACG. Translation gives CASSKRLAGSTDT. The full-length CDR3 reads as CASSKRLAGSTDTQYF.

A few counts support this clone. This chain's CDR3 is CASSLDGGYGYTF. The covered CDR3 bases are TGTGCCAGCAGCTTAGATGGGGGGTATGGC. The chain employs TRBV7-9 and TRBJ1-2, with D possibly matching TRBD1 (5 bases). The CDR3 end is not reached by the read, which stops 3 residues before it; the germline J gene fills it in. The CDR3 runs to 13 residues. Trimming took off 1 base at V and 5 bases at J, with 8 bases between the two ends. Germline V gene lookup returns CDR1 SEHNR and CDR2 FQNEAQ (reference sequence).

This clone has more than one count but fewer than ten. The sequenced fragment ends 3 residues before the CDR3 boundary, so the rest is inferred from the germline J gene. The J gene is TRBJ2-2, the V gene TRBV6-4; 10 bases agree with TRBD1. The V segment lost 10 bases and the J segment 3 bases; nucleotides outside the gene matches: 8. The CDR3 is 15 residues long. Germline CDR1 reads MRHNA; CDR2 reads SNTAGT. The CDR3 region is CANRQGAMDTGELFF. Partial CDR3 DNA: TGTGCCAACCGACAGGGGGCAATGGACACCGGGGAG.